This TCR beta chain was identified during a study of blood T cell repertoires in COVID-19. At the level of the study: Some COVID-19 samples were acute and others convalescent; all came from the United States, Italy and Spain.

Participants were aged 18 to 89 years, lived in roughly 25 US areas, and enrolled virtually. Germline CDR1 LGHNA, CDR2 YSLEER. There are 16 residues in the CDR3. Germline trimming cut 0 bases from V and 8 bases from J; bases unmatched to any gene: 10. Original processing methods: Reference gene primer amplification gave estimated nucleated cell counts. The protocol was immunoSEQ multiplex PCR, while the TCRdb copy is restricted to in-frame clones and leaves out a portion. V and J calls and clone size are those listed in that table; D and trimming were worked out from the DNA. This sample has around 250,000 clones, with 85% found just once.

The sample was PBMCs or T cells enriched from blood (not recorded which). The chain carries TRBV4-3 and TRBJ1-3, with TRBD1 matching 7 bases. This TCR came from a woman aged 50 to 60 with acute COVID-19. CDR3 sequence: CASSQETQPGTDTIYF. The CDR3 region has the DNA TGCGCCAGCAGCCAAGAGACTCAGCCAGGGACAGACACCATATATTTT.